This T cell receptor (beta chain) was found in a study of cytomegalovirus exposure and HLA in healthy donors. Whole-study findings and limits: About 87% or about 30% of the time was how often most TCR beta V segments were productive, according to an earlier analysis. V- and J-gene trimming of TCR beta was linked (in a later analysis) to a missense DCLRE1C variant. Clonal expansion, a later analysis showed, was greater in HLA-associated TCR beta chains than in equally common others.

Notes on this clone: Its antigen is undetermined.

Germline values: CDR1 SGHRS, CDR2 YFSETQ. The trim removed 3 bases at V and 5 bases at J, leaving 8 bases unmatched. The CDR3 runs 15 residues. PCR was performed using 60 Vbeta and 13 Jbeta primers. The assay was immunoSEQ multiplex PCR, and TCRdb's table has in-frame clones only and misses some. Across under 150,000 clones, the top ten clones capture roughly 1.6% of the sample. The sequencing sample was made of PBMCs. This receptor was taken from a woman aged 40 to 50 in good health and CMV-seronegative. The chain joins TRBV5-1 to TRBJ2-1; 7 bases are shared with TRBD1. Written as DNA, the CDR3 is TGCGCCAGCAGCTCGGTGGGACAGCCGAACAATGAGCAGTTCTTC. It codes for CASSSVGQPNNEQFF.